A selection of T cell receptor beta chains follows, all from one sample in a study of human T cells and chemical hapten exposure. TCRdb independently ran MiXCR on the RACE reads; one entry per CDR3 protein. The sample shows around 76,000 distinct CDR3 sequences, 12% of them seen only once. Sequenced here: whole blood, sampled in connection with sensitization to the hapten diphenylcyclopropenone (DPC). These receptors were taken from a woman in her fifties or sixties with alopecia areata. Some clones in this sample may be carry-over from other donors' samples. Each CDR3 is given with its conserved first and last residue. The D gene is left open where the match is weak. Clone size appears in some rows only: once, few, many, or a class for an expanded clone.

TRBV20-1	TRBJ2-3	few	.	16	TGCAGTGCTTACGCTTTGGTGGGGATGAGCACAGATACGCAGTATTTT	CSAYALVGMSTDTQYF
TRBV2	TRBJ2-5	many	.	14	TGTGCCAGCAGTGAAGTTGGTCTGCTAGGGACCCAGTACTTC	CASSEVGLLGTQYF
TRBV12-3/TRBV12-4	TRBJ2-5	.	TRBD2	14	TGTGCCAGCAGCTCGGGACTAGCGTATTGGACCCAGTACTTC	CASSSGLAYWTQYF
TRBV18	TRBJ1-3	many	.	15	TGTGCCAGCTCACGCGAGCAGGTCTCTGGAAACACCATATATTTT	CASSREQVSGNTIYF
TRBV6-6	TRBJ1-4	many	TRBD1	13	TGTGCCAGCAGGACAGGGTCGGTGGAAAAACTGTTTTTT	CASRTGSVEKLFF
TRBV20-1	TRBJ1-1	few	.	14	TGCAGTGCTAGGGATCCCGGCGTCGGGGGTGAAGCTTTCTTT	CSARDPGVGGEAFF
TRBV21-1	TRBJ1-5	few	.	17	TGTGCGACAGGGGGTAAACAAAAAATTTATAGCAATCAGCCCCAGCATTTT	CATGGKQKIYSNQPQHF
TRBV4-1	TRBJ2-7	.	.	14	TGCGCCAGCAGCCAAGATGCCCCAGCCTACGAGCAGTACTTC	CASSQDAPAYEQYF
TRBV18	TRBJ1-5	.	.	15	TGTGCCAGCTCACAACTAAGGGCTAGCAATCAGCCCCAGCATTTT	CASSQLRASNQPQHF
TRBV2	TRBJ2-3	.	.	16	TGTGCCAGCAGTGAAGGGCAGGGAAGTGTCGCAGATACGCAGTATTTT	CASSEGQGSVADTQYF
TRBV3-1	TRBJ2-1	.	TRBD2	19	TGTGCCAGCAGCTCCTTGGAGGAACTAGCGGGAAGCTCCTACAATGAGCAGTTCTTC	CASSSLEELAGSSYNEQFF
TRBV20-1	TRBJ2-3	few	.	12	TGCAGTGCCATAGAAAGCACAGATACGCAGTATTTT	CSAIESTDTQYF
TRBV12-3/TRBV12-4	TRBJ2-1	many	TRBD1	15	TGTGCCAGCAGTCAACAGGGGCTCTCCTACAATGAGCAGTTCTTC	CASSQQGLSYNEQFF
TRBV27	TRBJ1-6	few	.	15	TGTGCCAGCAGTTTCAGGAACCCCTATAATTCACCCCTCCACTTT	CASSFRNPYNSPLHF
TRBV7-2	TRBJ2-3	.	.	15	TGTGCCAGCAGCGAGCGGTACTATAGCACAGATACGCAGTATTTT	CASSERYYSTDTQYF
TRBV4-2	TRBJ1-1	few	.	16	TGTGCCAGCAGCCAAGGCCCTGGGAATAGGGGCTCTGAAGCTTTCTTT	CASSQGPGNRGSEAFF
TRBV7-6	TRBJ2-3	many	TRBD2	15	TGTGTCAGCAGCCCCGGGACTAGCTGGGTAGATACGCAGTATTTT	CVSSPGTSWVDTQYF
TRBV7-6	TRBJ2-7	many	TRBD2	18	TGTGCCAGCAGCCCGAGTTCACTAGCGGGGGAGATTTACTACGAGCAGTACTTC	CASSPSSLAGEIYYEQYF
TRBV24-1	TRBJ1-1	once	.	11	TGTGCCACCAGCCGGGGCACTGAAGCTTTCTTT	CATSRGTEAFF
TRBV5-1	TRBJ1-1	.	TRBD1	15	TGCGCCAGCAGCTTGGCCTCGTGGCAGGGGGCTGAAGCTTTCTTT	CASSLASWQGAEAFF
TRBV20-1	TRBJ2-7	many	.	14	TGCAGTGCTAGACCGGACAGAGATTCCTACGAGCAGTACTTC	CSARPDRDSYEQYF
TRBV7-8	TRBJ2-3	.	TRBD2	16	TGTGCCAGCAGTGCCTATCGGGGGGGACTCACAGATACGCAGTATTTT	CASSAYRGGLTDTQYF
TRBV6-5	TRBJ2-7	.	TRBD1	13	TGTGCCAGCAGAACGACAGGGAGCGACGAGCAGTACTTC	CASRTTGSDEQYF
TRBV29-1	TRBJ2-7	.	TRBD1	13	TGCAGCGTTGAAGGACAGGGTATTTACGAGCAGTACTTC	CSVEGQGIYEQYF
TRBV19	TRBJ1-5	few	TRBD1	12	TGTGCCAGTAGAAGACAGGGACAGCCCCAGCATTTT	CASRRQGQPQHF
TRBV29-1	TRBJ1-2	many	TRBD1	14	TGCAGCGCGAGAATGACAGGGTTCAACTATGGCTACACCTTC	CSARMTGFNYGYTF
TRBV7-8	TRBJ2-6	many	TRBD1	17	TGTGCCAGCAGCCCCCCCTGGACAGGGTCTGGGGCCAACGTCCTGACTTTC	CASSPPWTGSGANVLTF
TRBV19	TRBJ1-5	.	TRBD1	15	TGTGCCAGTAGTTTCCCGACAGGGGAGAATCAGCCCCAGCATTTT	CASSFPTGENQPQHF
TRBV7-2	TRBJ2-5	many	.	15	TGTGCCAGCAGTTTTGATTGGGACATCCAAGAGACCCAGTACTTC	CASSFDWDIQETQYF
TRBV9	TRBJ2-1	.	.	16	TGTGCCAGCAGCGTAGGGGCGGGGATGTCCTACAATGAGCAGTTCTTC	CASSVGAGMSYNEQFF
TRBV11-2	TRBJ2-1	few	TRBD2	17	TGTGCCAGCAGCTCTCAGATTAGCGGGATGTCCTACAATGAGCAGTTCTTC	CASSSQISGMSYNEQFF
TRBV7-9	TRBJ1-4	.	.	13	TGTGCCAGCAGCTTAGGACAGTACGAAAAACTGTTTTTT	CASSLGQYEKLFF
TRBV4-1	TRBJ1-1	few	.	15	TGCGCCAGCAGCCAATGGCCTCCGAGGGACACTGAAGCTTTCTTT	CASSQWPPRDTEAFF
TRBV5-1	TRBJ1-2	many	.	13	TGCGCCAGCAGCTCGGACAGTAACTATGGCTACACCTTC	CASSSDSNYGYTF
TRBV7-8	TRBJ1-5	many	TRBD1	15	TGTGCCAGCAGCTTCTACAGGGGGCCGAATCAGCCCCAGCATTTT	CASSFYRGPNQPQHF
TRBV7-9	TRBJ2-3	many	TRBD1	15	TGTGCCAGCAGCCTCGGGACAGTTTCAGCAGATACGCAGTATTTT	CASSLGTVSADTQYF
TRBV5-1	TRBJ2-4	many	.	12	TGCGCCAGCAGCTTGGGGGGCGACATTCAGTACTTC	CASSLGGDIQYF
TRBV27	TRBJ2-2	.	.	11	TGTGCCAGCAGTTTCCTCGGGGAGCTGTTTTTT	CASSFLGELFF
TRBV4-2	TRBJ1-6	few	TRBD1	16	TGTGCCAGCAGGCCAGAGTCGGGGGACAGTAAATCACCCCTCCACTTT	CASRPESGDSKSPLHF
TRBV29-1	TRBJ1-1	few	.	11	TGCAGCGTTTCGGGGGACACTGAAGCTTTCTTT	CSVSGDTEAFF
TRBV10-2	TRBJ2-7	.	TRBD1	13	TGCGCCAGCGAGGACAGGTACTCCTACGAGCAGTACTTC	CASEDRYSYEQYF
TRBV12-3/TRBV12-4	TRBJ2-3	few	TRBD2	15	TGTGCCAGCAGTCTAGCGGGGAGCCTCACAGATACGCAGTATTTT	CASSLAGSLTDTQYF
TRBV30	TRBJ2-3	few	.	14	TGTGCCTGGAGCCCGGGGGGCGGGTCAGATACGCAGTATTTT	CAWSPGGGSDTQYF
TRBV20-1	TRBJ2-5	many	TRBD2	15	TGCAGTGCCCCCGGACTAGCGGGGACGCGAGAGACCCAGTACTTC	CSAPGLAGTRETQYF
TRBV5-1	TRBJ2-7	.	.	14	TGCGCCAGCAGACTTGACAGTTCTCACTACGAGCAGTACTTC	CASRLDSSHYEQYF
TRBV6-5	TRBJ1-1	.	.	13	TGTGCCAGCAGTCAGGGATTGAACACTGAAGCTTTCTTT	CASSQGLNTEAFF
TRBV7-9	TRBJ2-2	.	TRBD1	16	TGTGCCAGCAGCTTGACTTGGGACAGTCGCACCGGGGAGCTGTTTTTT	CASSLTWDSRTGELFF
TRBV5-5	TRBJ2-5	few	TRBD2	16	TGTGCCAGCAGCTTGGGGCCAGCGGGGGTACAAGAGACCCAGTACTTC	CASSLGPAGVQETQYF
TRBV4-1	TRBJ1-1	few	.	15	TGCGCCAGCAGCCAAGGACGTAGGTTGAGCACTGAAGCTTTCTTT	CASSQGRRLSTEAFF